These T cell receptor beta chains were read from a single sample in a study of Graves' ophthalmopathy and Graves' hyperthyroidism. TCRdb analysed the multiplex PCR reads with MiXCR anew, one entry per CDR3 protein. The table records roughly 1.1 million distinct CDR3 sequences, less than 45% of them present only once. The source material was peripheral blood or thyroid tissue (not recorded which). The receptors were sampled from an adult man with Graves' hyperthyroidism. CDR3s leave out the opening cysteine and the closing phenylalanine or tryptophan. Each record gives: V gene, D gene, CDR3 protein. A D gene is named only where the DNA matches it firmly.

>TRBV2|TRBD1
ASSPGDRGGEKLF
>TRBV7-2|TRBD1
ASSLAGTGGNTIY
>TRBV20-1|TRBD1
SAISPPGGRAPGEKLF
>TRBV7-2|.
ASSLEGWGEAL
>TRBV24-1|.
ATSSTTVLQPQH
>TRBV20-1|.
SATRLLLETQY
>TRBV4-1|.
ASSQVASVNYEQY
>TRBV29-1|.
SVVKGLGETQY
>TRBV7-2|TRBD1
ASIPSGQGRNYEQH
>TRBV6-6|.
ASSYGPDYEQY
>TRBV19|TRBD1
ASSMWRTGNNQPQH
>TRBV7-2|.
ASSISQGSHEQY